This TCR beta chain was identified in a study of control samples from healthy donors and cancer patients. V was clipped by 6 bases and J by 7 bases, with 15 bases between them. This CDR3 is 13 amino acids long. Here immunoSEQ multiplex PCR was the method, and the copy in TCRdb shows in-frame clones only, minus some. The data show about 92,000 clones, roughly four fifths seen once. This TCR came from a woman aged 60-70 years in good health. Sequences were obtained from blood. This rearrangement joins TRBV12-3 or TRBV12-4 to TRBJ1-1, with D possibly matching TRBD1 (5 bases). DNA of the CDR3: TGTGCCAGCAGACCGACGGGGGGTAGTGAAGCTTTCTTT. Amino acids: CASRPTGGSEAFF.